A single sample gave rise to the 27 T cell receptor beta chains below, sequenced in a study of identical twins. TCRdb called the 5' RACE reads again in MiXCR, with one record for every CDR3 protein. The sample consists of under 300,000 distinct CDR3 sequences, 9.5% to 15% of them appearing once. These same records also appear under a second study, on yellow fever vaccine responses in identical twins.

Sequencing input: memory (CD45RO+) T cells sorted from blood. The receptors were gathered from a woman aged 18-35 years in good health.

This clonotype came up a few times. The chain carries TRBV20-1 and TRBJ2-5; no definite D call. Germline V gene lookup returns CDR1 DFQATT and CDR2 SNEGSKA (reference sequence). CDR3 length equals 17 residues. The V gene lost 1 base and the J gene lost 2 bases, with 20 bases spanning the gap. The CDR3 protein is CSARGWPDGPPQETQYF. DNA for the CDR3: TGCAGTGCTAGAGGTTGGCCTGACGGGCCACCGCAAGAGACCCAGTACTTC.

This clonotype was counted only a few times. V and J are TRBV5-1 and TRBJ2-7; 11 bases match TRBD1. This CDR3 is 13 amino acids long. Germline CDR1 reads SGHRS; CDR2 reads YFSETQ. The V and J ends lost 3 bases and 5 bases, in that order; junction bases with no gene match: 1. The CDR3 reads CASSWTGGNEQYF. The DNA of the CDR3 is TGCGCCAGCAGCTGGACAGGGGGCAACGAGCAGTACTTC.

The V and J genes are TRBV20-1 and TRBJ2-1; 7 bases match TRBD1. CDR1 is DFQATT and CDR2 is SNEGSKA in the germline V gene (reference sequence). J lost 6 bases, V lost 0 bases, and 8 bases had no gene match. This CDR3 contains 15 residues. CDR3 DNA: TGCAGTGCTAGAGAATTACCAGGACAGGTCAATGAGCAGTTCTTC. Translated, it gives CSARELPGQVNEQFF.

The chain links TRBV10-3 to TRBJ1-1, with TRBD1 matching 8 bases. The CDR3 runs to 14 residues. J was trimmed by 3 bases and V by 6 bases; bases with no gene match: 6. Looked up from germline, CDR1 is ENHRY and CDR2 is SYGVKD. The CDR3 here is CAIRTGDGYTEAFF. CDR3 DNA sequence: TGTGCCATCAGGACAGGGGATGGGTACACTGAAGCTTTCTTT.

The CDR3 region is CAWSGRGNTGELFF. The DNA of the CDR3 is TGTGCCTGGAGTGGTAGGGGGAACACCGGGGAGCTGTTTTTT. The J gene is TRBJ2-2, the V gene TRBV30, with D perhaps TRBD1 (5 bases). Germline-derived CDR1 and CDR2 are GTSNPN and SVGIG (reference sequence). V was cut by 1 base and J by 1 base, with 7 bases left in between. This CDR3 is 14 amino acids long.

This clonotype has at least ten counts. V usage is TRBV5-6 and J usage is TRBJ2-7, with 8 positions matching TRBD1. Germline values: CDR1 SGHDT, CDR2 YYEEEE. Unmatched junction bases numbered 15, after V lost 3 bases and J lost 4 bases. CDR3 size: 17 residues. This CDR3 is CASSWRGRQGRQYEQYF. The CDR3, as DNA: TGTGCCAGCAGCTGGAGAGGAAGACAGGGGCGCCAGTACGAGCAGTACTTC.

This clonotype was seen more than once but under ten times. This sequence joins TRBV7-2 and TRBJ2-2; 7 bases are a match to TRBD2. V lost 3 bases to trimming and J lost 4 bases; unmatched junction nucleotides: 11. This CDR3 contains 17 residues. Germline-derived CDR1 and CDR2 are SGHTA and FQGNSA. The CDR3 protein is CASSLSPGGRGTGELFF. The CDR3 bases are TGTGCCAGCAGCTTGAGTCCAGGCGGGAGAGGCACCGGGGAGCTGTTTTTT.

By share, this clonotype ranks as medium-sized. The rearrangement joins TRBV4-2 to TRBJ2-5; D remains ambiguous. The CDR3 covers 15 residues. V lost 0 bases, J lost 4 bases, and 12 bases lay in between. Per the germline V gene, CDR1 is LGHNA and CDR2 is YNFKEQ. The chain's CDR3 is CASSQDPAPGETQYF. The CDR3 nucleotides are TGTGCCAGCAGCCAAGACCCGGCCCCTGGAGAGACCCAGTACTTC.

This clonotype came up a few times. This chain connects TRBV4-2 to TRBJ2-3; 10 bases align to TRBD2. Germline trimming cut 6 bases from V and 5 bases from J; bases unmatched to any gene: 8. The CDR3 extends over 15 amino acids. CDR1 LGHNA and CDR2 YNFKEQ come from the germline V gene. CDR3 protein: CASSLSGGGGDTQYF. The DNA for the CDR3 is TGTGCCAGCAGTTTGAGCGGGGGGGGTGGAGATACGCAGTATTTT.

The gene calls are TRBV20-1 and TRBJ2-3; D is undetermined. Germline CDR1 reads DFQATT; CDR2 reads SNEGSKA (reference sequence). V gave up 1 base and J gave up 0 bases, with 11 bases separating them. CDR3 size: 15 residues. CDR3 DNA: TGCAGTGCTAGAGTCGAGACAATGAGCACAGATACGCAGTATTTT. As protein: CSARVETMSTDTQYF.

CDR3: CASSYRTSGRGVVSYEQYF. CDR3 DNA: TGTGCCAGCAGTTACCGGACTAGCGGGAGGGGTGTCGTTTCCTACGAGCAGTACTTC. The chain recombines TRBV6-2 or TRBV6-3 with TRBJ2-7, with 15 nucleotides matching TRBD2. The CDR3 is 19 residues long. The V gene end was trimmed by 2 bases and the J gene end by 1 base; junction bases not matched to a gene: 9. The germline V gene has CDR1 MNHEY and CDR2 SVGEGT.

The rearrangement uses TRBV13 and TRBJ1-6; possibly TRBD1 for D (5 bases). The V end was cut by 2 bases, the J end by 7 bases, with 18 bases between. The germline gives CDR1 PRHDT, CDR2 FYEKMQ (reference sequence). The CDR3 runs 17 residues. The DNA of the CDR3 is TGTGCCAGCAGCTTATTACAGGCCAACGCGGGAAATTCACCCCTCCACTTT. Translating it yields CASSLLQANAGNSPLHF. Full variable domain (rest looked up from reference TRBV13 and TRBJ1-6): AAGVIQSPRHLIKEKRETATLKCYPIPRHDTVYWYQQGPGQDPQFLISFYEKMQSDKGSIPDRFSAQQFSDYHSELNMSSLELGDSALYFCASSLLQANAGNSPLHFGNGTRLTVT.

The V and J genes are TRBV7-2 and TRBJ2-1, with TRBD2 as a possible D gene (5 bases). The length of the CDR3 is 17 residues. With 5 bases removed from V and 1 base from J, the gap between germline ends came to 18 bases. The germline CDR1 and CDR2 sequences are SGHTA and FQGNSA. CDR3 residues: CASSIRRLTQSYNEQFF. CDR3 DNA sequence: TGTGCCAGCAGCATACGTAGACTAACTCAGTCCTACAATGAGCAGTTCTTC.

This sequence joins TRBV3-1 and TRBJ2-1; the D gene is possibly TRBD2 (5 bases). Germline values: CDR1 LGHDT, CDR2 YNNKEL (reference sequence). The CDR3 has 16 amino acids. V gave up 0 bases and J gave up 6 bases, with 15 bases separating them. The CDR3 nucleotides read TGTGCCAGCAGCCAAGACCGCGCGGGTCCTTCCAATGAGCAGTTCTTC. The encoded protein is CASSQDRAGPSNEQFF.

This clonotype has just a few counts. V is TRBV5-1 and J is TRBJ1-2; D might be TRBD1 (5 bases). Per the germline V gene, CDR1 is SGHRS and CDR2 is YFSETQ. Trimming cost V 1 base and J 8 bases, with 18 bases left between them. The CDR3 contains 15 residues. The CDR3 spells CASSLSPIADRGYTF. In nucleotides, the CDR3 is TGCGCCAGCAGCTTGTCCCCCATCGCCGACAGAGGCTACACCTTC.

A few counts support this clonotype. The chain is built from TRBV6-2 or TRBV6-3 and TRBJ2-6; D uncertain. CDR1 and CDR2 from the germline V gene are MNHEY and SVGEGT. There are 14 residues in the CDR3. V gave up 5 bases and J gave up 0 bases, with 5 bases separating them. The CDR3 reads CASSRASGANVLTF. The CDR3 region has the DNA TGTGCCAGCAGTCGAGCCTCTGGGGCCAACGTCCTGACTTTC.

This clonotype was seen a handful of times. In DNA, the CDR3 is TGTGCCACCAGTGATTTGACTAGCGGGAGAAGTGAGCAGTTCTTC. As protein: CATSDLTSGRSEQFF. This chain uses TRBV24-1 with TRBJ2-1; TRBD2 matches 11 bases. The length of the CDR3 is 15 residues. V shed 0 bases, J shed 9 bases, and the junction held 3 bases outside the gene matches. Germline-derived CDR1 and CDR2 are KGHDR and SFDVKD.

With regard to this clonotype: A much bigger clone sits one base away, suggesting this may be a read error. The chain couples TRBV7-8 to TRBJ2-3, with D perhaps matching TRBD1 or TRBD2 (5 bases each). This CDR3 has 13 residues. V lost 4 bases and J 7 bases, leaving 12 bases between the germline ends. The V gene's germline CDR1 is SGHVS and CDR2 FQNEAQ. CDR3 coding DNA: TGTGCCAGCAGCTGGGGACCGACAAATACGCAGTATTTT. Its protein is CASSWGPTNTQYF.

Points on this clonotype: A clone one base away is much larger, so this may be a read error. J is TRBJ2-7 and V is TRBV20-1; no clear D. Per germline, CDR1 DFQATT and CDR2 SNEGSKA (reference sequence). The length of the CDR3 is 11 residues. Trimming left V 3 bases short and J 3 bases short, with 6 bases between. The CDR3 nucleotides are TGCAGTGCTAGGATCGACTACGAGCAGTACTTC. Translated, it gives CSARIDYEQYF.

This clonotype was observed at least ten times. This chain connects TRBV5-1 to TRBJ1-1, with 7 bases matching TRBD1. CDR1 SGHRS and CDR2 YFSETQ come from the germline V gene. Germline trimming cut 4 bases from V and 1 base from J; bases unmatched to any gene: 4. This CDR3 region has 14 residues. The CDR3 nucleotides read TGCGCCAGCAGCCCCGGGACAGCGAACACTGAAGCTTTCTTT. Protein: CASSPGTANTEAFF.

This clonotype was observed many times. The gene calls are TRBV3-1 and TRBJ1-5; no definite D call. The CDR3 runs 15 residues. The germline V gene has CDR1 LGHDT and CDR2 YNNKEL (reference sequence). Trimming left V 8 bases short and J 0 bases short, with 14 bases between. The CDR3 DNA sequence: TGTGCCAGCCCCATAGGTCGGTTTAGCAATCAGCCCCAGCATTTT. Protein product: CASPIGRFSNQPQHF.

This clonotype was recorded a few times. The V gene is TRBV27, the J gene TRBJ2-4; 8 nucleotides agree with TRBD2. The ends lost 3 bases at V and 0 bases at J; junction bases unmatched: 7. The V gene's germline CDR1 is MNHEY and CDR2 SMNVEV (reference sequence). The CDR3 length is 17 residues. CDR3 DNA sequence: TGTGCCAGCAGTTTCTCAGGGCTAGCGGGAGCCAAAAACATTCAGTACTTC. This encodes CASSFSGLAGAKNIQYF.

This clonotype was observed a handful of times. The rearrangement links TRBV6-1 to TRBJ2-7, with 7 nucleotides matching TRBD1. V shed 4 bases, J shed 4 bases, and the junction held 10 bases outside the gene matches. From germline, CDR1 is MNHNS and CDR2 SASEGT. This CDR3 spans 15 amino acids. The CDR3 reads CASSAYRDSLYEQYF. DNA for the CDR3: TGTGCCAGCAGTGCCTACCGGGACAGCTTATACGAGCAGTACTTC.

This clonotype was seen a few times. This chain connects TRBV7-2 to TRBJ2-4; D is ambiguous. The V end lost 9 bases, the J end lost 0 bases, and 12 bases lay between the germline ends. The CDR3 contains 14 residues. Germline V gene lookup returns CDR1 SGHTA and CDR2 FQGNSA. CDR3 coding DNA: TGTGCCAGTTTGGATGCAGGAGCCAAAAACATTCAGTACTTC. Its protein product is CASLDAGAKNIQYF.

The CDR3 region has the DNA TGTGCCAGCCACACAGGAGACTTATACAATGAGCAGTTCTTC. It specifies CASHTGDLYNEQFF. V usage is TRBV6-2 or TRBV6-3 and J usage is TRBJ2-1; TRBD1 is a possible D gene (5 bases). In germline, CDR1 is MNHEY, CDR2 SVGEGT. The CDR3 runs to 14 residues. V lost 8 bases, J lost 4 bases, and 15 bases lay in between.

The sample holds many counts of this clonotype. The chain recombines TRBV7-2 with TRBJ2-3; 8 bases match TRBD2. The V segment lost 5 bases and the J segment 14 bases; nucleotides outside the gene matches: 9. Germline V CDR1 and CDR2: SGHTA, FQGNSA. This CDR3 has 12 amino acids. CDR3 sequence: CASSRRTSLAYF. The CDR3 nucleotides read TGTGCCAGCAGCCGAAGGACTAGCTTGGCGTATTTT.

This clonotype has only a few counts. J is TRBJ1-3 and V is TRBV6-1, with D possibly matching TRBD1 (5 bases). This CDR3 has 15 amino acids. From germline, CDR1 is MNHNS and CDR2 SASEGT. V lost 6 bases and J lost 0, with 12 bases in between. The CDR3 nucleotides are TGTGCCAGCAGAAGGGACGGTACCTCTGGAAACACCATATATTTT. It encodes CASRRDGTSGNTIYF.